This T cell receptor (beta chain) originates from a study of memory B cells and T cells in multiple sclerosis. Study-wide results and caveats: Clone-set sizes differed between compartments, so shared clonotype counts needed normalization.

After stimulus-free culture, autoproliferating CFSE-dim and non-proliferating CFSE-high T cells were sequenced separately. Replicate wells were pooled after roughly 7 days of stimulus-free culture of roughly 5x10^7 CFSE-labeled PBMCs. The PBMCs received 0.5 uM CFSE and serum-free culture with no added stimuli. Germline V gene sequence: CDR1 SEHNR, CDR2 FQNEAQ (reference sequence). Trimming removed 6 bases from V and 5 bases from J, with 20 bases in between. The CDR3 extends over 15 amino acids. Only in-frame clones appear in the TCRdb table, and some are missing; sequencing was by immunoSEQ multiplex PCR. The profile shows some 49,000 clones, roughly 80% of them singletons. This clone was detected a few times. The antigen is unknown.

The origin of this receptor is a human donor with multiple sclerosis. The rearrangement links TRBV7-9 to TRBJ2-7; TRBD2 might be the D (5 bases). The sequenced sample consisted of PBMCs from blood kept in culture. The CDR3 spells CASRSEPGIRHEQYF. As DNA, the CDR3 is TGTGCCAGCAGGTCCGAACCCGGGATTAGACACGAGCAGTACTTC.